The clone carrying this T cell receptor (beta chain) was found a few times. What it recognizes is unknown. Repertoires were generated with immunoSEQ multiplex PCR, while TCRdb's copy carries only in-frame clones and drops some. The sample shows some 22,000 clones, 65% to 80% of them seen only once. The data originate from a study of a mutant IDH1 vaccine in newly diagnosed glioma. Study information: Most had both radiotherapy and temozolomide beforehand; others had only one.

There are 15 residues in the CDR3. Germline trimming cut 6 bases from V and 7 bases from J; bases unmatched to any gene: 15. Germline CDR1 is SQVTM and CDR2 is ANQGSEA. Time point: week 11, during vaccination. The content of each vaccine dose was 300 ug of mutant IDH1 20-mer peptide, and topical imiquimod accompanied it. Donors harbored newly found WHO grade 3 or 4 IDH1-mutant, ATRX-lost astrocytomas. Sequenced here: PBMCs, sampled from a glioma patient whose treatment included an IDH1 peptide vaccine. The source of this sequence is a middle-aged man with glioma. The J gene is TRBJ1-2, the V gene TRBV29-1; TRBD1 aligns across 9 bases. The DNA for the CDR3 is TGCAGCGTCGTTGACCCCTTAACAGGGGGCGTTGGCTACACCTTC. It codes for CSVVDPLTGGVGYTF.